What follows is one T cell receptor beta chain and its context. Distinct nucleotide sequences in the sample also encode this CDR3. Sequencing was at deep level. Measured with immunoSEQ multiplex PCR; TCRdb has only the in-frame clones, and not every one. The sample has about 600,000 clones; just over 75% are singletons. Donors had no recently reported acute infections or vaccinations and were HIV-negative. This sample stems from a study of shared clonotypes between healthy human individuals. The CDR3 runs 13 residues. Germline loops: CDR1 MNHEY, CDR2 SVGAGI. V lost 6 bases and J lost 3, with 9 bases in between.

V is TRBV6-5 and J is TRBJ1-5; maybe TRBD1 (6 bases). The specimen was PBMCs. The clonotype was recovered from a woman aged 40 to 50 in good health. Some clones in this sample may be carry-over from other donors' samples. The CDR3 DNA sequence: TGTGCCAGCAGCAGGACAGTCAATCAGCCCCAGCATTTT. It translates to CASSRTVNQPQHF.